This TCR beta chain was recorded in a study of blood T cell repertoires in COVID-19. Turning to the study itself: The United States, Italy and Spain were the sources of the acute and convalescent COVID-19 samples. PBMCs, B-cell-depleted T cells, or T cells were the source of the cDNA or gDNA that made up the material.

In the study's own analysis: Estimated nucleated cell counts came from reference gene primer amplification. Measured with immunoSEQ multiplex PCR; TCRdb has only the in-frame clones, and not every one. V and J calls and clone size are given by that table; D and trimming were obtained from the DNA. The table lists roughly 21,000 clones, 83% of them singletons. Sequences were obtained from peripheral blood. This TCR was sampled from a human donor in a cohort sampled during active COVID-19.

The CDR3 DNA reads as TGTGCTAGTGGTATCAATTACGAGCAGTACTTC. It encodes CASGINYEQYF. The genes are TRBV12-5 and TRBJ2-7; D not resolved. The CDR3 sequence is 11 residues long. V was cut by 5 bases and J by 4 bases, with 6 bases left in between. Per the germline V gene, CDR1 is LGHNT and CDR2 is FRNRAP.